These T cell receptor beta chains were read from a single sample in a study of T cells in Graves' hyperthyroidism and ophthalmopathy. TCRdb redid the calling of the multiplex PCR reads with MiXCR, one entry per CDR3 protein. The sample contains roughly 380,000 distinct CDR3 sequences, roughly 15% of which appear only once. Sequencing used blood. Source of these receptors: a woman between 18 and 29 years old with Graves' hyperthyroidism. CDR3s include the opening cysteine and the closing phenylalanine or tryptophan. The order of the fields is clone size, V gene, D gene, J gene, CDR3 protein, CDR3 DNA. D genes are given only for firm matches. Clone size is given for some rows only: seen once, a few or many times, or a class if the clone is expanded.

clone_size: NA
v_call: TRBV20-1
d_call: NA
j_call: TRBJ2-7
cdr3_aa: CSARGSRRYEQYF
cdr3_nt: TGCAGTGCTAGAGGATCTCGTCGGTACGAGCAGTACTTC

clone_size: many
v_call: TRBV5-1
d_call: NA
j_call: TRBJ2-7
cdr3_aa: CASSLVPGTYEQYF
cdr3_nt: TGCGCCAGCAGCTTGGTTCCGGGGACCTACGAGCAGTACTTC

clone_size: few
v_call: TRBV25-1
d_call: NA
j_call: TRBJ2-5
cdr3_aa: CASRGFRDSKRETQYF
cdr3_nt: TGTGCCAGCAGGGGTTTCCGGGACTCCAAGCGGGAGACCCAGTACTTC

clone_size: many
v_call: TRBV5-1
d_call: NA
j_call: TRBJ1-1
cdr3_aa: CASSAGEDTEAFF
cdr3_nt: TGCGCCAGCAGCGCAGGGGAGGACACTGAAGCTTTCTTT

clone_size: few
v_call: TRBV6-1
d_call: NA
j_call: TRBJ1-1
cdr3_aa: CASSTGVGGFIQNTEAFF
cdr3_nt: TGTGCCAGCAGCACTGGGGTAGGGGGATTTATCCAGAACACTGAAGCTTTCTTT

clone_size: few
v_call: TRBV27
d_call: TRBD1
j_call: TRBJ1-4
cdr3_aa: CASSLTRQGTNEKLFF
cdr3_nt: TGTGCCAGCAGCCTGACCCGACAGGGAACTAATGAAAAACTGTTTTTT

clone_size: NA
v_call: TRBV12-3/TRBV12-4
d_call: NA
j_call: TRBJ2-2
cdr3_aa: CASSSYRASGELFF
cdr3_nt: TGTGCCAGCAGTTCGTACCGGGCCTCAGGGGAGCTGTTTTTT

clone_size: many
v_call: TRBV7-9
d_call: NA
j_call: TRBJ2-7
cdr3_aa: CASSRDSSSYEQYF
cdr3_nt: TGTGCCAGCAGCCGGGACTCGAGCTCCTACGAGCAGTACTTC

clone_size: many
v_call: TRBV12-3/TRBV12-4
d_call: NA
j_call: TRBJ2-2
cdr3_aa: CASSLRPDTGELFF
cdr3_nt: TGTGCCAGCAGTTTAAGACCTGACACCGGGGAGCTGTTTTTT

clone_size: few
v_call: TRBV7-8
d_call: NA
j_call: TRBJ1-5
cdr3_aa: CASSPSGRGGGQPQHF
cdr3_nt: TGTGCCAGCAGCCCCTCGGGTCGGGGGGGCGGTCAGCCCCAGCATTTT

clone_size: many
v_call: TRBV27
d_call: NA
j_call: TRBJ2-2
cdr3_aa: CASQNTGELFF
cdr3_nt: TGTGCCAGCCAAAACACCGGGGAGCTGTTTTTT

clone_size: NA
v_call: TRBV27
d_call: NA
j_call: TRBJ2-5
cdr3_aa: CASSSYKIETQYF
cdr3_nt: TGTGCCAGCAGTTCTTACAAGATAGAGACCCAGTACTTC

clone_size: many
v_call: TRBV6-2/TRBV6-3
d_call: TRBD1
j_call: TRBJ2-5
cdr3_aa: CASSSRDRGSQYF
cdr3_nt: TGTGCCAGCAGTTCCAGGGACAGGGGATCCCAGTACTTC

clone_size: many
v_call: TRBV12-3/TRBV12-4
d_call: NA
j_call: TRBJ1-1
cdr3_aa: CASSSNVGDTEAFF
cdr3_nt: TGTGCCAGCAGCTCGAATGTGGGGGACACTGAAGCTTTCTTT

clone_size: few
v_call: TRBV13
d_call: TRBD2
j_call: TRBJ2-6
cdr3_aa: CASTRTSGSGANVLTF
cdr3_nt: TGTGCCAGCACCAGGACTAGCGGCTCTGGGGCCAACGTCCTGACTTTC

clone_size: many
v_call: TRBV27
d_call: TRBD2
j_call: TRBJ2-1
cdr3_aa: CASSPIPSGQQFF
cdr3_nt: TGTGCCAGCAGTCCCATCCCTAGCGGCCAGCAGTTCTTC

clone_size: many
v_call: TRBV28
d_call: NA
j_call: TRBJ1-4
cdr3_aa: CASSTPLLGNEKLFF
cdr3_nt: TGTGCCAGCAGTACTCCCTTATTAGGGAATGAAAAACTGTTTTTT

clone_size: many
v_call: TRBV28
d_call: TRBD1
j_call: TRBJ2-5
cdr3_aa: CASSPARTGAGVETQYF
cdr3_nt: TGTGCCAGCAGTCCCGCTCGTACAGGGGCAGGAGTAGAGACCCAGTACTTC

clone_size: many
v_call: TRBV10-3
d_call: NA
j_call: TRBJ1-2
cdr3_aa: CAISDGPATYGYTF
cdr3_nt: TGTGCCATCAGTGATGGTCCAGCGACCTATGGCTACACCTTC

clone_size: NA
v_call: TRBV30
d_call: NA
j_call: TRBJ1-1
cdr3_aa: CAWAGNRAGGRYTEAFF
cdr3_nt: TGTGCCTGGGCTGGGAACCGAGCGGGGGGGAGATACACTGAAGCTTTCTTT

clone_size: few
v_call: TRBV7-3
d_call: NA
j_call: TRBJ1-3
cdr3_aa: CASSLGGNSGNTIYF
cdr3_nt: TGTGCCAGCAGCTTAGGCGGCAACTCTGGAAACACCATATATTTT

clone_size: many
v_call: TRBV12-3/TRBV12-4
d_call: NA
j_call: TRBJ2-1
cdr3_aa: CASSFGGDEQFF
cdr3_nt: TGTGCCAGCAGTTTCGGTGGGGATGAGCAGTTCTTC

clone_size: many
v_call: TRBV11-2
d_call: NA
j_call: TRBJ2-7
cdr3_aa: CASSLAGTSYEQYF
cdr3_nt: TGTGCCAGCAGCTTAGCCGGGACCTCCTACGAGCAGTACTTC

clone_size: many
v_call: TRBV4-3
d_call: NA
j_call: TRBJ2-5
cdr3_aa: CASSQGAGLETQYF
cdr3_nt: TGCGCCAGCAGCCAAGGAGCAGGGTTGGAGACCCAGTACTTC

clone_size: many
v_call: TRBV28
d_call: NA
j_call: TRBJ2-1
cdr3_aa: CASSFIGGTGGEQFF
cdr3_nt: TGTGCCAGCAGTTTCATAGGCGGAACCGGCGGTGAGCAGTTCTTC

clone_size: many
v_call: TRBV28
d_call: NA
j_call: TRBJ1-2
cdr3_aa: CASSLLGRFTNYGYTF
cdr3_nt: TGTGCCAGCAGTTTGTTGGGACGGTTTACTAACTATGGCTACACCTTC

clone_size: many
v_call: TRBV11-2
d_call: NA
j_call: TRBJ2-7
cdr3_aa: CASSLDRIEQYF
cdr3_nt: TGTGCCAGCAGCTTAGATCGGATTGAGCAGTACTTC

clone_size: many
v_call: TRBV28
d_call: NA
j_call: TRBJ2-7
cdr3_aa: CASSFRQAYEQYF
cdr3_nt: TGTGCCAGCAGTTTTCGGCAGGCCTACGAGCAGTACTTC

clone_size: many
v_call: TRBV10-1
d_call: NA
j_call: TRBJ1-5
cdr3_aa: CASSYDRDQPQHF
cdr3_nt: TGCGCCAGCAGCTACGATCGGGATCAGCCCCAGCATTTT

clone_size: few
v_call: TRBV10-3
d_call: NA
j_call: TRBJ2-1
cdr3_aa: CAISESLLDEQFF
cdr3_nt: TGTGCCATCAGTGAGTCCCTACTAGATGAGCAGTTCTTC

clone_size: many
v_call: TRBV2
d_call: TRBD2
j_call: TRBJ2-7
cdr3_aa: CASSPGGVSYEQYF
cdr3_nt: TGTGCCAGCAGTCCCGGGGGGGTCTCCTACGAGCAGTACTTC

clone_size: many
v_call: TRBV5-1
d_call: NA
j_call: TRBJ1-5
cdr3_aa: CASSPSTGSNQPQHF
cdr3_nt: TGCGCCAGCAGCCCCTCTACGGGTAGCAATCAGCCCCAGCATTTT

clone_size: many
v_call: TRBV30
d_call: NA
j_call: TRBJ2-7
cdr3_aa: CAWSSVYEQYF
cdr3_nt: TGTGCCTGGAGTTCAGTCTACGAGCAGTACTTC

clone_size: many
v_call: TRBV27
d_call: NA
j_call: TRBJ1-5
cdr3_aa: CASSLVPRDQPQHF
cdr3_nt: TGTGCCAGCAGTTTAGTCCCACGGGATCAGCCCCAGCATTTT

clone_size: NA
v_call: TRBV12-3/TRBV12-4
d_call: NA
j_call: TRBJ2-7
cdr3_aa: CASRPPGPTYEQYF
cdr3_nt: TGTGCCAGCAGGCCGCCGGGACCCACCTACGAGCAGTACTTC

clone_size: NA
v_call: TRBV30
d_call: NA
j_call: TRBJ1-2
cdr3_aa: CAWSPRTGLTNYGYTF
cdr3_nt: TGTGCCTGGAGCCCTCGGACGGGCCTTACTAACTATGGCTACACCTTC

clone_size: many
v_call: TRBV28
d_call: NA
j_call: TRBJ2-1
cdr3_aa: CASTRVASVGNEQFF
cdr3_nt: TGTGCCAGCACCCGTGTGGCTAGCGTAGGGAATGAGCAGTTCTTC

clone_size: few
v_call: TRBV2
d_call: TRBD2
j_call: TRBJ2-7
cdr3_aa: CASQSGGTYEQYF
cdr3_nt: TGTGCCAGCCAGTCGGGGGGGACCTACGAGCAGTACTTC

clone_size: NA
v_call: TRBV20-1
d_call: TRBD2
j_call: TRBJ2-7
cdr3_aa: CSARPLNRLAGVGEQYF
cdr3_nt: TGCAGTGCTAGACCCCTAAACAGACTAGCGGGAGTGGGCGAGCAGTACTTC

clone_size: NA
v_call: TRBV5-6
d_call: NA
j_call: TRBJ2-2
cdr3_aa: CASSLFGPRELFF
cdr3_nt: TGTGCCAGCAGCTTGTTTGGACCTCGGGAGCTGTTTTTT

clone_size: many
v_call: TRBV9
d_call: NA
j_call: TRBJ2-7
cdr3_aa: CASSVAEYSEQYF
cdr3_nt: TGTGCCAGCAGCGTAGCAGAGTATTCCGAGCAGTACTTC

clone_size: NA
v_call: TRBV19
d_call: NA
j_call: TRBJ2-2
cdr3_aa: CASSHGLGRWTGELFF
cdr3_nt: TGTGCCAGTAGCCATGGGCTGGGCCGATGGACCGGGGAGCTGTTTTTT

clone_size: NA
v_call: TRBV30
d_call: NA
j_call: TRBJ1-1
cdr3_aa: CAWSEAYTEAFF
cdr3_nt: TGTGCCTGGAGTGAGGCCTACACTGAAGCTTTCTTT

clone_size: many
v_call: TRBV20-1
d_call: TRBD1
j_call: TRBJ2-7
cdr3_aa: CSARVRDSFTYEQYF
cdr3_nt: TGCAGTGCTAGGGTACGGGACAGCTTTACCTACGAGCAGTACTTC

clone_size: NA
v_call: TRBV3-1
d_call: TRBD2
j_call: TRBJ2-1
cdr3_aa: CASSLIAGEAPYNEQFF
cdr3_nt: TGTGCCAGCAGCCTCATAGCGGGAGAAGCACCCTACAATGAGCAGTTCTTC

clone_size: few
v_call: TRBV24-1
d_call: NA
j_call: TRBJ2-4
cdr3_aa: CATSVEGSKKNIQYF
cdr3_nt: TGTGCCACCAGTGTGGAGGGGTCGAAGAAAAACATTCAGTACTTC

clone_size: many
v_call: TRBV6-1
d_call: NA
j_call: TRBJ2-5
cdr3_aa: CASTPAGVWTQYF
cdr3_nt: TGTGCCAGCACCCCAGCCGGGGTTTGGACCCAGTACTTC

clone_size: many
v_call: TRBV5-4
d_call: NA
j_call: TRBJ2-3
cdr3_aa: CASSLTSKTDTQYF
cdr3_nt: TGTGCCAGCAGCTTGACTAGCAAGACAGATACGCAGTATTTT

clone_size: many
v_call: TRBV18
d_call: NA
j_call: TRBJ1-1
cdr3_aa: CASSLTGITSANTEAFF
cdr3_nt: TGTGCCAGCTCACTAACAGGGATTACGTCGGCGAACACTGAAGCTTTCTTT

clone_size: NA
v_call: TRBV7-8
d_call: NA
j_call: TRBJ2-2
cdr3_aa: CASSTSPGELFF
cdr3_nt: TGTGCCAGCAGCACCAGCCCCGGGGAGCTGTTTTTT

clone_size: many
v_call: TRBV28
d_call: NA
j_call: TRBJ1-5
cdr3_aa: CASSSQARNQPQHF
cdr3_nt: TGTGCCAGCAGTTCTCAAGCGCGCAATCAGCCCCAGCATTTT

clone_size: many
v_call: TRBV10-3
d_call: TRBD1
j_call: TRBJ2-2
cdr3_aa: CAISVTGDTGELFF
cdr3_nt: TGTGCCATCAGTGTAACAGGGGACACCGGGGAGCTGTTTTTT

clone_size: few
v_call: TRBV29-1
d_call: NA
j_call: TRBJ2-3
cdr3_aa: CSVDVGGMSTDTQYF
cdr3_nt: TGCAGCGTTGATGTGGGCGGGATGAGCACAGATACGCAGTATTTT

clone_size: many
v_call: TRBV7-2
d_call: NA
j_call: TRBJ2-1
cdr3_aa: CASSLSRLYNEQFF
cdr3_nt: TGTGCCAGCAGCTTAAGCCGACTTTACAATGAGCAGTTCTTC

clone_size: many
v_call: TRBV7-8
d_call: TRBD1
j_call: TRBJ1-3
cdr3_aa: CASSPPEFQGAFSGNTIYF
cdr3_nt: TGTGCCAGCAGCCCCCCCGAGTTTCAGGGGGCTTTCTCTGGAAACACCATATATTTT

clone_size: NA
v_call: TRBV7-9
d_call: TRBD1
j_call: TRBJ2-1
cdr3_aa: CASNLSDRMGEQFF
cdr3_nt: TGTGCCAGCAACTTATCGGACAGGATGGGTGAGCAGTTCTTC

clone_size: many
v_call: TRBV4-3
d_call: NA
j_call: TRBJ1-1
cdr3_aa: CASSQDLRVTEAFF
cdr3_nt: TGCGCCAGCAGCCAAGATCTCAGGGTCACTGAAGCTTTCTTT

clone_size: few
v_call: TRBV6-1
d_call: TRBD1
j_call: TRBJ1-2
cdr3_aa: CSSRPGQGARYGYTF
cdr3_nt: TGTTCCAGCAGACCTGGACAGGGGGCGCGCTATGGCTACACCTTC

clone_size: few
v_call: TRBV6-5
d_call: NA
j_call: TRBJ1-5
cdr3_aa: CASSYSHISNQPQHF
cdr3_nt: TGTGCCAGCAGTTACTCACACATTAGCAATCAGCCCCAGCATTTT